Presented here are 13 T cell receptor beta chains from one specimen sequenced in a study of graft-versus-host responses after intestinal transplantation. Sequencing was performed with immunoSEQ multiplex PCR; in TCRdb, only in-frame clones are kept and a portion is missing. Of fewer than 5,500 clones listed, 60% to 80% are singletons. The sequencing here drew on PBMCs, taken 300 to 340 days after intestinal transplant. The receptors here all came from a human patient who received an intestinal transplant, so some T cells may come from the graft donor.

This chain uses TRBV6-6 with TRBJ2-7; 9 bases are a match to TRBD2. CDR1 MNHNY and CDR2 SVGAGI come from the germline V gene (reference sequence). This CDR3 is built from 14 residues. J gave up 4 bases and V 6 bases, and 7 bases lay outside the gene matches. CDR3 nucleotides: TGTGCCAGCAGCTTCGCGGGGGGGCTTTACGAGCAGTACTTC. It translates to CASSFAGGLYEQYF.

This clone is labeled as medium-sized. This chain links TRBV4-3 with TRBJ1-3; 8 bases line up with TRBD1. The CDR3 has 17 residues. J gave up 2 bases and V 0 bases, and 6 bases lay outside the gene matches. In germline, CDR1 is LGHNA, CDR2 YSLEER. DNA for the CDR3: TGCGCCAGCAGCCAAGAGTTTGGACAGGGTGCTGGAAACACCATATATTTT. Residues: CASSQEFGQGAGNTIYF.

The chain is built from TRBV6-1 and TRBJ1-4; 10 nucleotides align to TRBD1. The CDR3 consists of 16 residues. Germline CDR1 is MNHNS and CDR2 is SASEGT. The J segment lost 6 bases and the V segment lost 1 base, leaving 5 bases of the junction unmatched. CDR3 bases: TGTGCCAGCAGTGAAGGGACTGGACAGGGGGATGAAAAACTGTTTTTT. This encodes CASSEGTGQGDEKLFF.

Worth noting for this clone: No DNA is shown, since the ends of the CDR3 on it are uncertain; the CDR3 is the one TCRdb lists. This sequence joins TRBV12-1 and TRBJ2-2. TRBV12-1 is a listed pseudogene. The CDR3 region is 17 residues in length, termini included. CDR3 region: CASSFASGALDTGELFF.

J is TRBJ2-3 and V is TRBV4-1, with no clear D. The CDR3 runs to 13 residues. V dropped 5 bases and J dropped 3 bases, with 9 bases sitting between them. Germline V gene sequence: CDR1 MGHRA, CDR2 YSYEKL. The CDR3 nucleotides are TGCGCCAGCAGCGCTCAGGCAACAGATACGCAGTATTTT. Translated, it gives CASSAQATDTQYF.

The chain uses TRBV5-1 and TRBJ1-2; 7 positions agree with TRBD1. The V segment lost 4 bases and the J segment 4 bases; nucleotides outside the gene matches: 7. CDR3 length: 14 amino acids. Germline CDR1 and CDR2: SGHRS and YFSETQ. The CDR3 here is CASSPGAGGYGYTF. The CDR3 DNA follows: TGCGCCAGCAGCCCGGGTGCAGGGGGCTATGGCTACACCTTC.

The chain is built from TRBV7-8 and TRBJ2-6; unclear D gene. Germline-derived CDR1 and CDR2 are SGHVS and FQNEAQ. The CDR3 runs 17 residues. Trimming removed 2 bases from V and 0 bases from J, with 11 bases in between. The CDR3 DNA reads TGTGCCAGCAGCTTATCGTATCGGAACTCTGGGGCCAACGTCCTGACTTTC. As protein: CASSLSYRNSGANVLTF.

By sample share, this clone is hyperexpanded. The rearrangement links TRBV4-3 to TRBJ1-2; no clear D. Looked up from germline, CDR1 is LGHNA and CDR2 is YSLEER. The V and J ends lost 0 bases and 0 bases respectively, with 11 bases between them. The CDR3 runs to 16 residues. As DNA, the CDR3 is TGCGCCAGCAGCCAAGACAGCGGATATACTAACTATGGCTACACCTTC. Its translation: CASSQDSGYTNYGYTF.

This clone occurred a few times. The chain is built from TRBV9 and TRBJ1-1; 11 bases fit TRBD1. Germline-derived CDR1 and CDR2 are SGDLS and YYNGEE. This CDR3 has 17 residues. Trimming took 3 bases from V and 3 from J; bases not matched to a gene: 10. The CDR3 here is CASSGGQGALVDTEAFF. The CDR3 region has the DNA TGTGCCAGCAGCGGAGGACAGGGGGCTCTTGTGGACACTGAAGCTTTCTTT.

The chain recombines TRBV10-3 with TRBJ2-7; no reliable D call. The germline V and J ends were trimmed by 0 bases and 3 bases, with 15 bases remaining between them. This CDR3 region has 16 residues. Germline V gene data show CDR1 as ENHRY and CDR2 as SYGVKD. As DNA, the CDR3 is TGTGCCATCAGTGAGTCGACTCGCGGCAGAGACTACGAGCAGTACTTC. This sequence encodes CAISESTRGRDYEQYF.

This clone has a handful of counts. The V call is TRBV2, the J call TRBJ2-7; D perhaps matches TRBD2 (5 bases). Germline V gene lookup returns CDR1 SNHLY and CDR2 FYNNEI. The V gene lost 3 bases and the J gene lost 3 bases, with 12 bases spanning the gap. The CDR3 runs to 14 residues. The CDR3 protein is CASSDLGGLYEQYF. The CDR3 DNA is TGTGCCAGCAGTGATTTAGGAGGACTCTACGAGCAGTACTTC.

V is TRBV5-1 and J is TRBJ2-6; TRBD2 matches 13 bases. Unmatched junction bases numbered 6, after V lost 0 bases and J lost 0 bases. The CDR3 is 20 residues long. Germline V gene lookup returns CDR1 SGHRS and CDR2 YFSETQ. The CDR3 DNA sequence: TGCGCCAGCAGCTTGGGACTAGCGGGGGGAAGCCTCTCTGGGGCCAACGTCCTGACTTTC. Residues: CASSLGLAGGSLSGANVLTF.

The chain recombines TRBV7-9 with TRBJ2-2; D unclear. The CDR3 has 12 amino acids. V was pared by 11 bases and J by 4 bases, with 11 bases between. Per germline, CDR1 SEHNR and CDR2 FQNEAQ (reference sequence). The CDR3 DNA is TGTGCCTGCCTCAAGGGCACCGGGGAGCTGTTTTTT. Its translation is CACLKGTGELFF.